Following are 29 T cell receptor beta chains from one sample sequenced in a study of shared clonotypes between healthy human individuals. Data came from immunoSEQ multiplex PCR; TCRdb stores just in-frame clones and leaves some out. The sample comprises about 1.5 million clones, more than 95% of which are singletons, and over 1% rests with the top ten. The sequenced material came from naive CD4+ T cells sorted from blood. Sample subset: CD45RA+ positively selected. The receptors originated from a man aged 25-45 years in good health.

The genes are TRBV4-3 and TRBJ1-4; D unclear. The CDR3 length is 15 residues. V lost 1 base, J lost 2 bases, and 8 bases lay in between. CDR1 and CDR2 from the germline V gene are LGHNA and YSLEER. The CDR3 DNA reads as TGCGCCAGCAGCCAAGTGCCGGGCACTAATGAAAAACTGTTTTTT. This encodes CASSQVPGTNEKLFF.

The rearrangement uses TRBV27 and TRBJ1-1; D possibly corresponds to TRBD1 (5 bases). Germline-derived CDR1 and CDR2 are MNHEY and SMNVEV (reference sequence). This CDR3 spans 14 amino acids. The V end lost 5 bases, the J end lost 1 base, and 11 bases lay between the germline ends. The CDR3 loop reads CASSPLDRNTEAFF. In DNA, the CDR3 is TGTGCCAGCAGTCCCCTAGACAGGAACACTGAAGCTTTCTTT.

In the case of this clone: The same CDR3 can be traced to other DNA sequences in this sample. The V and J genes are TRBV7-9 and TRBJ2-5, with 10 bases fitting TRBD2. CDR1 is SEHNR and CDR2 is FQNEAQ in the germline V gene (reference sequence). The length of the CDR3 is 14 residues. J was trimmed by 1 base and V by 4 bases; bases with no gene match: 0. CDR3 sequence reads: CASSWTSGQETQYF. The CDR3, as DNA: TGTGCCAGCAGCTGGACTAGCGGCCAAGAGACCCAGTACTTC. The full variable domain, completed using reference TRBV7-9 and TRBJ2-5, is DTGVSQNPRHKITKRGQNVTFRCDPISEHNRLYWYRQTLGQGPEFLTYFQNEAQLEKSRLLSDRFSAERPKGSFSTLEIQRTEQGDSAMYLCASSWTSGQETQYFGPGTRLLVL.

The chain recombines TRBV7-3 with TRBJ2-1; D is ambiguous. In germline, CDR1 is SGHTA, CDR2 FQGTGA. This CDR3 contains 12 residues. V lost 0 bases to trimming and J lost 9 bases, with 6 bases between them. In DNA form, the CDR3 reads TGTGCCAGCAGCTTAACAACTACTGAGCAGTTCTTC. Encoded protein: CASSLTTTEQFF. The full variable domain, in which reference TRBV7-3 and TRBJ2-1 provide the parts outside the CDR3, is GAGVSQTPSNKVTEKGKYVELRCDPISGHTALYWYRQSLGQGPEFLIYFQGTGAADDSGLPNDRFFAVRPEGSVSTLKIQRTERGDSAVYLCASSLTTTEQFFGPGTRLTVL.

The chain employs TRBV27 and TRBJ1-2; 12 positions agree with TRBD1. V trimming: 6 bases; J trimming: 5 bases; junction bases outside the gene matches: 16. CDR1 and CDR2 (germline): MNHEY, SMNVEV (reference sequence). The CDR3 consists of 18 residues. The CDR3 nucleotides are TGTGCCAGCAGCCCGGGACAGGGGGCGTCGGGTCTTCGGTATGGCTACACCTTC. This codes for CASSPGQGASGLRYGYTF.

The chain recombines TRBV6-5 with TRBJ2-3, with 7 nucleotides matching TRBD2. The CDR3 sequence is 13 residues long. Trimming cost V 8 bases and J 5 bases; bases outside gene matches: 7. The germline CDR1 and CDR2 sequences are MNHEY and SVGAGI. CDR3 coding DNA: TGTGCCAGCCGACGACCTAGCGGAGATACGCAGTATTTT. It is translated as CASRRPSGDTQYF.

The chain carries TRBV5-4 and TRBJ2-7; 9 bases line up with TRBD1. V gave up 4 bases and J gave up 3 bases; unmatched junction bases: 5. CDR1 SGHNT and CDR2 YYREEE come from the germline V gene (reference sequence). This CDR3 has 14 amino acids. CDR3 amino acids: CASSVQGAFYEQYF. CDR3 sequence (DNA): TGTGCCAGCAGCGTACAGGGGGCTTTCTACGAGCAGTACTTC.

The chain joins TRBV9 to TRBJ2-1; 7 positions agree with TRBD1. J gave up 0 bases and V 3 bases, and 6 bases lay outside the gene matches. The CDR3 is 16 amino acids. Germline CDR1 is SGDLS and CDR2 is YYNGEE. This CDR3 is CASSGRTGDSYNEQFF. The CDR3 region has the DNA TGTGCCAGCAGCGGCCGGACAGGAGACTCCTACAATGAGCAGTTCTTC.

This chain connects TRBV7-8 to TRBJ2-1; no firm D call. The CDR3 has 12 amino acids. Germline CDR1 is SGHVS and CDR2 is FQNEAQ. V shed 5 bases and J shed 6 bases, with 8 bases lying between them. CDR3 residues: CASSLPSNEQFF. CDR3 bases: TGTGCCAGCAGCCTACCAAGCAATGAGCAGTTCTTC.

The chain uses TRBV18 and TRBJ2-1; 8 bases match TRBD1. From germline, CDR1 is KGHSH and CDR2 LQKENI. The CDR3 covers 15 residues. Trimming at V came to 5 bases and at J to 4 bases, leaving 7 bases not matched to a gene. The CDR3, as DNA: TGTGCCAGCTCATCTGGACAGGGCCTATACAATGAGCAGTTCTTC. Protein product: CASSSGQGLYNEQFF. The whole variable domain, remainder taken from reference TRBV18 and TRBJ2-1, is NAGVMQNPRHLVRRRGQEARLRCSPMKGHSHVYWYRQLPEEGLKFMVYLQKENIIDESGMPKERFSAEFPKEGPSILRIQQVVRGDSAAYFCASSSGQGLYNEQFFGPGTRLTVL.

This rearrangement joins TRBV7-9 to TRBJ1-2; 7 bases agree with TRBD1. V gave up 5 bases and J gave up 4 bases; unmatched junction bases: 16. The CDR3 length is 17 residues. Germline V gives CDR1 SEHNR, CDR2 FQNEAQ (reference sequence). The DNA of the CDR3 is TGTGCCAGCAGCCCAACCGGCTCCTCGACAGGGACCTATGGCTACACCTTC. Residues: CASSPTGSSTGTYGYTF.

The V call is TRBV7-8, the J call TRBJ2-7, with 9 bases that match TRBD2. CDR1 and CDR2 from the germline V gene are SGHVS and FQNEAQ. The CDR3 length is 18 residues. The trim removed 2 bases at V and 0 bases at J, leaving 11 bases unmatched. CDR3 amino acids: CASSLLSSGIRPSYEQYF. The CDR3 DNA reads as TGTGCCAGCAGCTTATTGTCTAGCGGGATCAGACCCTCCTACGAGCAGTACTTC. Drawing the rest from reference TRBV7-8 and TRBJ2-7, the complete variable domain is GAGVSQSPRYKVAKRGQDVALRCDPISGHVSLFWYQQALGQGPEFLTYFQNEAQLDKSGLPSDRFFAERPEGSVSTLKIQRTQQEDSAVYLCASSLLSSGIRPSYEQYFGPGTRLTVT.

This rearrangement joins TRBV2 to TRBJ2-7, with a possible D match to TRBD1 (5 bases). The CDR3 loop spans 14 amino acids. V gave up 1 base and J gave up 4 bases, with 11 bases separating them. CDR1 and CDR2 (germline): SNHLY, FYNNEI. For the CDR3, the DNA is TGTGCCAGCAGTGAAGAATATAAGGGGTACGAGCAGTACTTC. Translation gives CASSEEYKGYEQYF.

This chain joins TRBV7-9 and TRBJ2-5; D is ambiguous. The germline V and J ends were trimmed by 1 base and 1 base, with 10 bases remaining between them. The length of the CDR3 is 15 residues. From germline, CDR1 is SEHNR and CDR2 FQNEAQ (reference sequence). The CDR3 reads CASSLGQSFQETQYF. For the CDR3, the DNA is TGTGCCAGCAGCTTAGGTCAGTCCTTCCAAGAGACCCAGTACTTC.

Worth noting for this clone: Other DNA sequences within the sample encode an identical CDR3. J is TRBJ1-5 and V is TRBV7-2; weak D call: TRBD1 (5 bases). Trimming pared 4 bases from V and 2 bases from J, leaving 12 bases between. The germline gives CDR1 SGHTA, CDR2 FQGNSA. This CDR3 has 15 residues. For the CDR3, the DNA is TGTGCCAGCAGCTCGCAGGGCGGGGGCAATCAGCCCCAGCATTTT. Translated, it gives CASSSQGGGNQPQHF.

The chain couples TRBV6-6 to TRBJ2-3, with 13 bases matching TRBD2. The trim removed 7 bases at V and 8 bases at J, leaving 6 bases unmatched. The CDR3 length is 14 residues. In germline, CDR1 is MNHNY, CDR2 SVGAGI (reference sequence). The CDR3 protein is CASTGLAGPPTQYF. Written as DNA, the CDR3 is TGTGCCAGCACGGGACTAGCGGGGCCCCCTACGCAGTATTTT.

V gene TRBV27 combines with J gene TRBJ2-1; TRBD2 matches at 8 bases. The V gene end was trimmed by 3 bases and the J gene end by 5 bases; junction bases not matched to a gene: 6. The CDR3 length is 15 residues. The germline CDR1 and CDR2 sequences are MNHEY and SMNVEV (reference sequence). The CDR3: CASSFQREYNNEQFF. DNA of the CDR3: TGTGCCAGCAGTTTCCAGCGGGAGTATAACAATGAGCAGTTCTTC.

V gene TRBV18 combines with J gene TRBJ2-7, with 7 bases that match TRBD1. Per germline, CDR1 KGHSH and CDR2 LQKENI. The V gene end was trimmed by 3 bases and the J gene end by 2 bases; junction bases not matched to a gene: 4. This CDR3 contains 14 residues. The CDR3 loop reads CASSPGQSTYEQYF. For the CDR3, the DNA is TGTGCCAGCTCACCGGGACAGTCCACCTACGAGCAGTACTTC.

This clone was recorded a few times. The chain has TRBV29-1 and TRBJ2-1, with D uncertain. Trimming cost V 7 bases and J 9 bases, with 10 bases left between them. The CDR3 is 10 residues long. Germline V gives CDR1 SQVTM, CDR2 ANQGSEA. Here the CDR3 reads CSASRSEQFF. DNA for the CDR3: TGCAGCGCGAGCCGTAGTGAGCAGTTCTTC.

This rearrangement joins TRBV25-1 to TRBJ1-5; perhaps TRBD1 as D (6 bases). The CDR3 has 14 residues. Germline CDR1 reads MGHDK; CDR2 reads SYGVNS. V dropped 2 bases and J dropped 5 bases, with 10 bases sitting between them. CDR3 DNA: TGTGCCAGCAGTGAAGGGGGCGGAGATCAGCCCCAGCATTTT. As protein: CASSEGGGDQPQHF.

Turning to this clone: Other DNA sequences in the same sample also yield this CDR3. The chain employs TRBV18 and TRBJ2-7, with 12 bases aligning to TRBD2. Germline loops: CDR1 KGHSH, CDR2 LQKENI. The CDR3 sequence is 14 residues long. The junction had 2 bases not matched to a gene; V was cut back by 3 bases and J by 5 bases. The CDR3 nucleotides read TGTGCCAGCTCACCTCTAGCGGGAGGGGACGAGCAGTACTTC. This codes for CASSPLAGGDEQYF.

This chain links TRBV29-1 with TRBJ2-1; D is ambiguous. The CDR3 has 12 residues. Germline V gene sequence: CDR1 SQVTM, CDR2 ANQGSEA. The V and J ends lost 4 bases and 6 bases respectively, with 10 bases between them. CDR3 in amino acids: CSVASSGNEQFF. CDR3 bases: TGCAGCGTTGCCAGTTCGGGCAATGAGCAGTTCTTC.

The rearrangement uses TRBV5-5 and TRBJ2-6; D perhaps matches TRBD1 (5 bases). Germline V gene lookup returns CDR1 SGHKS and CDR2 YYEKEE (reference sequence). The CDR3 has 17 amino acids. V lost 3 bases and J 0 bases, leaving 13 bases between the germline ends. CDR3 amino acids: CASSSRQISSGANVLTF. The CDR3 region has the DNA TGTGCCAGCAGCTCCCGACAGATATCCTCTGGGGCCAACGTCCTGACTTTC. The complete variable domain, with remaining parts taken from reference TRBV5-5 and TRBJ2-6, reads DAGVTQSPTHLIKTRGQQVTLRCSPISGHKSVSWYQQVLGQGPQFIFQYYEKEERGRGNFPDRFSARQFPNYSSELNVNALLLGDSALYLCASSSRQISSGANVLTFGAGSRLTVL.

The chain links TRBV14 to TRBJ2-7, with TRBD1 identical over 9 bases. V shed 3 bases, J shed 7 bases, and the junction held 13 bases outside the gene matches. CDR1 and CDR2 (germline): SGHDN, FVKESK. The CDR3 has 16 residues. CDR3 loop: CASSHTPGTGSLEQYF. The DNA of the CDR3 is TGTGCCAGCAGCCACACTCCCGGGACAGGGAGTTTGGAGCAGTACTTC.

The chain uses TRBV5-1 and TRBJ2-7; the match to TRBD1 covers 7 bases. Germline V CDR1 and CDR2: SGHRS, YFSETQ. The CDR3 spans 16 residues. With V trimmed by 3 bases and J by 6 bases, 15 bases remained unmatched. CDR3 in amino acids: CASSSLPGQTPLEQYF. DNA of the CDR3: TGCGCCAGCAGCTCCTTACCGGGACAGACCCCTCTCGAGCAGTACTTC.

This clone turned up a few times. The J gene is TRBJ2-5, the V gene TRBV7-9; D possibly matches TRBD1 or TRBD2 (6 bases each). Trimming stripped 7 bases from V and 7 bases from J, with 19 bases between. Germline CDR1 and CDR2: SEHNR and FQNEAQ (reference sequence). The CDR3 is 14 residues long. This CDR3 is CASNPVGGRGTQYF. The CDR3 DNA is TGTGCCAGCAACCCTGTTGGGGGGCGAGGGACCCAGTACTTC.

The V gene is TRBV29-1, the J gene TRBJ1-3, with D uncertain. The V end lost 4 bases, the J end lost 8 bases, and 12 bases lay between the germline ends. The V gene's germline CDR1 is SQVTM and CDR2 ANQGSEA. The CDR3 length is 12 residues. CDR3 loop: CSVGPGGDTIYF. The DNA for the CDR3 is TGCAGCGTTGGGCCCGGTGGGGACACCATATATTTT.

This clone was picked up one time. The rearrangement uses TRBV7-9 and TRBJ2-7; TRBD1 matches at 7 bases. V trimming: 4 bases; J trimming: 3 bases; junction bases outside the gene matches: 6. Germline loops: CDR1 SEHNR, CDR2 FQNEAQ (reference sequence). The CDR3 loop spans 14 amino acids. The CDR3 DNA sequence: TGTGCCAGCAGCTCATTTAGGGGGCTCTACGAGCAGTACTTC. Translating gives CASSSFRGLYEQYF. The variable domain in full, with the rest retrieved from reference TRBV7-9 and TRBJ2-7, is DTGVSQNPRHKITKRGQNVTFRCDPISEHNRLYWYRQTLGQGPEFLTYFQNEAQLEKSRLLSDRFSAERPKGSFSTLEIQRTEQGDSAMYLCASSSFRGLYEQYFGPGTRLTVT.

The CDR3 reads CASSTRGTEAFF. The CDR3 DNA sequence: TGTGCCAGCAGTACCAGAGGGACTGAAGCTTTCTTT. The genes are TRBV27 and TRBJ1-1; D unclear. Germline V lookup: CDR1 MNHEY, CDR2 SMNVEV (reference sequence). V was pared by 5 bases and J by 5 bases, with 9 bases between. The CDR3 is made up of 12 amino acids.